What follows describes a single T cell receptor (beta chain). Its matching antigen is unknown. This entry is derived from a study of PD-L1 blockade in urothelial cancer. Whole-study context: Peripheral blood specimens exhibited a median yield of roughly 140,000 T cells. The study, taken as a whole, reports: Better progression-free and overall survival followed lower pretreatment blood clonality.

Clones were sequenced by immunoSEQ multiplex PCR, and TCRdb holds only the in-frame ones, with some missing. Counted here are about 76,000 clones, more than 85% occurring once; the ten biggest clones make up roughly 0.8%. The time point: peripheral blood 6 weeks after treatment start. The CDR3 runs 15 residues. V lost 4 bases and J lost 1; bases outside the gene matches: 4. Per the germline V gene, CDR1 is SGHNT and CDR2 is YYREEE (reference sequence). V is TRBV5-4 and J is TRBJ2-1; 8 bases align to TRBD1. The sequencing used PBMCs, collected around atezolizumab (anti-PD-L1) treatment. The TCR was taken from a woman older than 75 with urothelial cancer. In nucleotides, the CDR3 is TGTGCCAGCAGCCAGGGACAGGTGTCCTACAATGAGCAGTTCTTC. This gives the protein CASSQGQVSYNEQFF.